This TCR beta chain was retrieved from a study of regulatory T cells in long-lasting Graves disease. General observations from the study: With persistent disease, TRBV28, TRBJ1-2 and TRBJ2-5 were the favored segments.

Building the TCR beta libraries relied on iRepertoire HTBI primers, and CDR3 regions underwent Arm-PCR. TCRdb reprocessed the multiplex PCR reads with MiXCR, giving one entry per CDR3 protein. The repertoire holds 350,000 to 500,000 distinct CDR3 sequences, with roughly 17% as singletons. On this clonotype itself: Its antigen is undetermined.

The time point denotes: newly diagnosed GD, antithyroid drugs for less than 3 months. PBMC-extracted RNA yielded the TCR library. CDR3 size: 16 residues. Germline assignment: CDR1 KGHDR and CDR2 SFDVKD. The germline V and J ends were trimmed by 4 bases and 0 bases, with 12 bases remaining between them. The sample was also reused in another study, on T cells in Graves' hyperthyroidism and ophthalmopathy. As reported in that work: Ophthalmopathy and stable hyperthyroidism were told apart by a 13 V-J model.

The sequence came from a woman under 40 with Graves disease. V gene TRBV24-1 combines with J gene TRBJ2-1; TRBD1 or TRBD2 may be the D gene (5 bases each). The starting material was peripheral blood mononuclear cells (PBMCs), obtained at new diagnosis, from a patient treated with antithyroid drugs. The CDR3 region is CATSDPGTSSYNEQFF. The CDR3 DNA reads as TGTGCCACCAGTGACCCCGGGACGAGCTCCTACAATGAGCAGTTCTTC.